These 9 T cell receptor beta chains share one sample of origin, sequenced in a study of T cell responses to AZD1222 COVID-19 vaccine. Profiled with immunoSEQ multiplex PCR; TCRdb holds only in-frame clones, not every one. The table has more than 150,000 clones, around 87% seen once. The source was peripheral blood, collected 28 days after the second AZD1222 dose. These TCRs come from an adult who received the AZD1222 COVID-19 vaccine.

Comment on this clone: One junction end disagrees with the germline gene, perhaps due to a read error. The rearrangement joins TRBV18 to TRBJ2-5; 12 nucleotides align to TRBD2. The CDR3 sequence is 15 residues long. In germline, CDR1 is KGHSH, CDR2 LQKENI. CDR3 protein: CASSPPGLAGETQYF. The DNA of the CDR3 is TGTGCCAGCTCCCCACCGGGACTAGCGGGAGAGACCCAGTACTTC.

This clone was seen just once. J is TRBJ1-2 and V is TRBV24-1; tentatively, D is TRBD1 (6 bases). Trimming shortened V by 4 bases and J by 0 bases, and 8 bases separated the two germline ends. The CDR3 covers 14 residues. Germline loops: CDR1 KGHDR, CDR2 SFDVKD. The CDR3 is CATSETGSNYGYTF. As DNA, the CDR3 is TGTGCCACCAGTGAGACAGGATCTAACTATGGCTACACCTTC.

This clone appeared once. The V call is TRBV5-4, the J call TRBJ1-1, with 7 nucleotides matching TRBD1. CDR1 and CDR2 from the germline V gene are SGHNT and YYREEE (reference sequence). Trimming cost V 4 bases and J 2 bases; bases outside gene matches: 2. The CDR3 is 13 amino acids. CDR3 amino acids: CASSRQGNTEAFF. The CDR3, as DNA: TGTGCCAGCAGCCGACAGGGCAACACTGAAGCTTTCTTT.

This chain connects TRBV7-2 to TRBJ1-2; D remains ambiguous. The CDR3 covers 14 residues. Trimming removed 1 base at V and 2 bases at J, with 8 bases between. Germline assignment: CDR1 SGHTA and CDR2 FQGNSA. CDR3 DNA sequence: TGTGCCAGCAGCTTAGACGGATCGAACTATGGCTACACCTTC. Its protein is CASSLDGSNYGYTF.

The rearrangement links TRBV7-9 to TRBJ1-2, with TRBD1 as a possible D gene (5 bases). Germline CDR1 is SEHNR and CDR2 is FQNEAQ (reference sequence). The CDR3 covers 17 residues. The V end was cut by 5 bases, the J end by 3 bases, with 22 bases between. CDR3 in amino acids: CASSIGGTGGIHYGYTF. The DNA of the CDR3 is TGTGCCAGCAGCATAGGCGGCACAGGCGGGATACACTATGGCTACACCTTC.

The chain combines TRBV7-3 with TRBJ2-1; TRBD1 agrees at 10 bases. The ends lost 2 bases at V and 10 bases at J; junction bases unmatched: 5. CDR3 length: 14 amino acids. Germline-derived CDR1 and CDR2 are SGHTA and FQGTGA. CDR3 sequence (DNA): TGTGCCAGCAGCTTAGGACAGGGGGTTGGGGAGCAGTTCTTC. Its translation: CASSLGQGVGEQFF. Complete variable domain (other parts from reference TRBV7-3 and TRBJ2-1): GAGVSQTPSNKVTEKGKYVELRCDPISGHTALYWYRQSLGQGPEFLIYFQGTGAADDSGLPNDRFFAVRPEGSVSTLKIQRTERGDSAVYLCASSLGQGVGEQFFGPGTRLTVL.

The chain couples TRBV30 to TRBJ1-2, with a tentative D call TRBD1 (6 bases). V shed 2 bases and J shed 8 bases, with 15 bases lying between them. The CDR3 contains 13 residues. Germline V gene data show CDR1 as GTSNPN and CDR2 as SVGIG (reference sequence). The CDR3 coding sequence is TGTGCCTGGAGTAAAGAGGGGGGCTTGGGCTACACCTTC. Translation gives CAWSKEGGLGYTF.

CDR3 amino acids: CASGDFNTGELFF. Here the CDR3 DNA reads TGCGCCTCGGGGGACTTCAACACCGGGGAGCTGTTTTTT. This sequence joins TRBV4-1 and TRBJ2-2; the D gene is possibly TRBD2 (6 bases). The CDR3 runs to 13 residues. The V end lost 11 bases, the J end lost 2 bases, and 12 bases lay between the germline ends. CDR1 MGHRA and CDR2 YSYEKL come from the germline V gene.

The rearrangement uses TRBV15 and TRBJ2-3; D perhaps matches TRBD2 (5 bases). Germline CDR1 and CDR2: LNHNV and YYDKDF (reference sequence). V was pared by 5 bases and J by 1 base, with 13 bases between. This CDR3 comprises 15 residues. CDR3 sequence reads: CATSFGVAGTDTQYF. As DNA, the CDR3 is TGTGCCACCAGCTTCGGGGTGGCGGGCACAGATACGCAGTATTTT.